The 23 T cell receptor beta chains listed next were all sequenced from one sample in a study of shared clonotypes between healthy human individuals. The data were produced by immunoSEQ multiplex PCR, yet TCRdb's version contains in-frame clones alone and is incomplete. This table has under 850,000 clones, approximately 92% appearing once. CD45RO-negative CD8 cells positively selected for CCR7 made up the naive population, which excluded terminally differentiated effector memory CD45RA+ cells. Source material: naive CD8+ T cells sorted from blood. All receptors come from a man aged 25-40 years in good health.

This chain connects TRBV5-6 to TRBJ2-1, with D perhaps matching TRBD2 (6 bases). Deletions cut 5 bases from V and 6 bases from J, with 18 bases between. Germline V gives CDR1 SGHDT, CDR2 YYEEEE. The CDR3 is 15 residues long. The CDR3 bases are TGTGCCAGCAGTCGGGGGACTCCCCCCCGCAATGAGCAGTTCTTC. This sequence encodes CASSRGTPPRNEQFF.

The CDR3 coding sequence is TGTGCCAGTAGTCCCGGGGAGGGAGGGGGCACAGATACGCAGTATTTT. This encodes CASSPGEGGGTDTQYF. This chain links TRBV19 with TRBJ2-3; TRBD2 aligns across 7 bases. J was trimmed by 1 base and V by 5 bases; bases with no gene match: 9. The CDR3 is 16 amino acids. Germline lookup yields CDR1 LNHDA and CDR2 SQIVND (reference sequence).

This clone came up a few times. One end of the junction fails to match germline, which may point to a read error. The chain is built from TRBV7-9 and TRBJ1-2; no clear D gene. Germline V CDR1 and CDR2: SEHNR, FQNEAQ (reference sequence). This CDR3 spans 10 amino acids. CDR3 nucleotide sequence: TGTGCCAGCAGCCCGCAGAACAGCGACTTC. As protein: CASSPQNSDF.

CDR3 in amino acids: CATSRERRLGETQYF. The CDR3 DNA follows: TGTGCCACCAGCAGAGAGCGTCGACTAGGCGAGACCCAGTACTTC. The chain uses TRBV15 and TRBJ2-5; TRBD2 might be the D (6 bases). Germline CDR1 reads LNHNV; CDR2 reads YYDKDF (reference sequence). The CDR3 totals 15 residues. Trimming cost V 0 bases and J 5 bases, with 13 bases left between them.

This rearrangement joins TRBV7-6 to TRBJ2-7, with 8 nucleotides matching TRBD2. The length of the CDR3 is 16 residues. J lost 5 bases, V lost 3 bases, and 12 bases had no gene match. Germline values: CDR1 SGHVS, CDR2 FNYEAQ. CDR3 amino acids: CASSFQSAGGMDEQYF. As DNA, the CDR3 is TGTGCCAGCAGCTTTCAATCGGCGGGAGGTATGGACGAGCAGTACTTC.

This clone was seen at least ten times. The sample holds other DNA sequences that translate to the same CDR3. J is TRBJ2-3 and V is TRBV15; 10 bases align to TRBD2. The junction had 5 bases not matched to a gene; V was cut back by 3 bases and J by 2 bases. Germline V CDR1 and CDR2: LNHNV, YYDKDF (reference sequence). CDR3 size: 16 residues. In DNA form, the CDR3 reads TGTGCCACCAGCAGCGGACTAGCGGAGCACACAGATACGCAGTATTTT. This encodes CATSSGLAEHTDTQYF.

The V and J genes are TRBV27 and TRBJ1-4; TRBD1 might be the D (6 bases). Trimming pared 5 bases from V and 6 bases from J, leaving 22 bases between. This CDR3 is built from 17 residues. CDR1 is MNHEY and CDR2 is SMNVEV in the germline V gene (reference sequence). CDR3 bases: TGTGCCAGCAGTCGGGGGCCCAAAAGAGCTCCGGATGAAAAACTGTTTTTT. Amino acid sequence: CASSRGPKRAPDEKLFF.

This chain connects TRBV19 to TRBJ1-5; 7 positions agree with TRBD1. The V and J ends lost 1 base and 1 base, in that order; junction bases with no gene match: 4. The germline gives CDR1 LNHDA, CDR2 SQIVND (reference sequence). The CDR3 sequence is 16 residues long. CDR3: CASSIAWDRSNQPQHF. As DNA, the CDR3 is TGTGCCAGTAGTATAGCTTGGGACAGAAGCAATCAGCCCCAGCATTTT.

V and J are TRBV27 and TRBJ2-3; D is ambiguous. V lost 0 bases, J lost 6 bases, and 4 bases lay in between. The germline V gene has CDR1 MNHEY and CDR2 SMNVEV (reference sequence). The CDR3 is made up of 12 amino acids. The CDR3 loop reads CASSLSLDTQYF. In DNA form, the CDR3 reads TGTGCCAGCAGTTTATCGCTCGATACGCAGTATTTT.

The chain combines TRBV25-1 with TRBJ1-1, with TRBD1 matching over 8 bases. Germline loops: CDR1 MGHDK, CDR2 SYGVNS. Trimming cost V 4 bases and J 4 bases; bases outside gene matches: 8. The CDR3 has 15 residues. CDR3 bases: TGTGCCAGCAGTGGAGACAGGGGACGGGGCACTGAAGCTTTCTTT. Translation gives CASSGDRGRGTEAFF.

The J gene is TRBJ2-1, the V gene TRBV5-6, with a possible D match to TRBD1 (5 bases). The length of the CDR3 is 14 residues. The germline V and J ends were trimmed by 0 bases and 7 bases, with 11 bases remaining between them. Germline-derived CDR1 and CDR2 are SGHDT and YYEEEE. CDR3 sequence reads: CASSLVGAGNEQFF. CDR3 nucleotide sequence: TGTGCCAGCAGCTTGGTTGGGGCAGGAAATGAGCAGTTCTTC.

This chain connects TRBV7-9 to TRBJ1-5; the D gene is possibly TRBD1 (5 bases). Germline CDR1 and CDR2: SEHNR and FQNEAQ (reference sequence). Deletions cut 4 bases from V and 3 bases from J, with 10 bases between. The CDR3 has 14 amino acids. CDR3 region: CASSWGGNNQPQHF. The CDR3 region has the DNA TGTGCCAGCAGCTGGGGGGGGAACAATCAGCCCCAGCATTTT. The whole variable domain, remainder taken from reference TRBV7-9 and TRBJ1-5, is DTGVSQNPRHKITKRGQNVTFRCDPISEHNRLYWYRQTLGQGPEFLTYFQNEAQLEKSRLLSDRFSAERPKGSFSTLEIQRTEQGDSAMYLCASSWGGNNQPQHFGDGTRLSIL.

A single count supports this clone. The chain combines TRBV29-1 with TRBJ2-7; no reliable D call. V lost 7 bases and J 5 bases, leaving 15 bases between the germline ends. The germline gives CDR1 SQVTM, CDR2 ANQGSEA. The CDR3 covers 12 residues. CDR3 sequence (DNA): TGCAGCGGGGTGGTAGGGTTCAACGAGCAGTACTTC. Translation gives CSGVVGFNEQYF.

The CDR3 DNA sequence: TGTGCCAGCAGTTCGACCTCCTACAATGAGCAGTTCTTC. Protein product: CASSSTSYNEQFF. The chain carries TRBV27 and TRBJ2-1; no definite D call. In germline, CDR1 is MNHEY, CDR2 SMNVEV (reference sequence). V lost 4 bases, J lost 0 bases, and 4 bases lay in between. This CDR3 is built from 13 residues.

The J gene is TRBJ1-2, the V gene TRBV7-9; D uncertain. Trimming stripped 5 bases from V and 0 bases from J, with 4 bases between. CDR3 size: 12 residues. CDR1 is SEHNR, CDR2 FQNEAQ, per germline (reference sequence). In DNA form, the CDR3 reads TGTGCCAGCAGCAGATCTAACTATGGCTACACCTTC. This translates into CASSRSNYGYTF.

V gene TRBV27 combines with J gene TRBJ2-1; 10 bases are shared with TRBD2. The CDR3 runs 16 residues. Germline V gene sequence: CDR1 MNHEY, CDR2 SMNVEV (reference sequence). Trimming cost V 4 bases and J 4 bases; bases outside gene matches: 7. CDR3 in amino acids: CASSSPLSGRYNEQFF. The CDR3 bases are TGTGCCAGCAGTTCCCCCCTTAGCGGGAGGTACAATGAGCAGTTCTTC.

This chain uses TRBV2 with TRBJ2-5; 10 bases are a match to TRBD1. Germline V lookup: CDR1 SNHLY, CDR2 FYNNEI. This CDR3 contains 15 residues. V lost 8 bases and J lost 2; bases outside the gene matches: 8. CDR3 in amino acids: CASLRWDRGQETQYF. For the CDR3, the DNA is TGTGCCAGCCTGCGGTGGGACAGGGGTCAAGAGACCCAGTACTTC.

The rearrangement links TRBV7-9 to TRBJ2-1; tentatively, D is TRBD2 (7 bases). Per the germline V gene, CDR1 is SEHNR and CDR2 is FQNEAQ (reference sequence). CDR3 length: 18 residues. V lost 4 bases, J lost 4 bases, and 23 bases lay in between. CDR3 DNA sequence: TGTGCCAGCAGCTCAGCGGGGAAGGGGCAGGGGAGTTACAATGAGCAGTTCTTC. Translating gives CASSSAGKGQGSYNEQFF. Combining the CDR3 with reference TRBV7-9 and TRBJ2-1 gives the whole variable domain DTGVSQNPRHKITKRGQNVTFRCDPISEHNRLYWYRQTLGQGPEFLTYFQNEAQLEKSRLLSDRFSAERPKGSFSTLEIQRTEQGDSAMYLCASSSAGKGQGSYNEQFFGPGTRLTVL.

As concerns this clone: With a far larger clone one base away, a read error is the likely cause. This chain links TRBV6-1 with TRBJ1-1, with a weak D call TRBD1 (5 bases). The CDR3 is made up of 14 amino acids. Germline V gives CDR1 MNHNS, CDR2 SASEGT. The CDR3 sequence is CAGSEVGGGTEAFF. In DNA form, the CDR3 reads TGTGCCGGCAGTGAAGTGGGGGGGGGTACTGAAGCTTTCTTT.

This rearrangement joins TRBV5-1 to TRBJ1-1; 7 nucleotides agree with TRBD1. V shed 0 bases, J shed 3 bases, and the junction held 2 bases outside the gene matches. Germline-derived CDR1 and CDR2 are SGHRS and YFSETQ. The CDR3 is made up of 14 amino acids. The CDR3 loop is CASSLGRGDTEAFF. DNA for the CDR3: TGCGCCAGCAGCTTGGGCAGGGGGGACACTGAAGCTTTCTTT.

V and J are TRBV28 and TRBJ2-7; 8 positions match TRBD2. The CDR3 is 13 amino acids. CDR1 and CDR2 from the germline V gene are MDHEN and SYDVKM. After removal of 5 bases from V and 5 bases from J, the junction contained 5 bases not matched to a gene. CDR3 DNA: TGTGCCAGCAGTCTTAGCGGGACGAACGAGCAGTACTTC. Amino acids: CASSLSGTNEQYF.

The V gene is TRBV5-6, the J gene TRBJ2-7, with 13 bases fitting TRBD2. Germline assignment: CDR1 SGHDT and CDR2 YYEEEE. J gave up 3 bases and V 1 base, and 10 bases lay outside the gene matches. The CDR3 extends over 18 amino acids. The CDR3 nucleotides read TGTGCCAGCAGCTTGAGGACTAGCGGGAGAATTTCTTACTACGAGCAGTACTTC. Protein product: CASSLRTSGRISYYEQYF.

This rearrangement joins TRBV2 to TRBJ2-1; 10 bases line up with TRBD2. J gave up 8 bases and V 3 bases, and 10 bases lay outside the gene matches. The length of the CDR3 is 16 residues. Germline CDR1 reads SNHLY; CDR2 reads FYNNEI. The DNA of the CDR3 is TGTGCCAGCAGTGATTTCGCTAGCGGGAGTCTGGATGAGCAGTTCTTC. This codes for CASSDFASGSLDEQFF.